This passage covers 24 T cell receptor beta chains from one sample sequenced in a study of cytomegalovirus exposure and HLA in healthy donors. PCR amplification relied on 60 Vbeta primers (plus 13 Jbeta primers). The data were produced by immunoSEQ multiplex PCR, yet TCRdb's version contains in-frame clones alone and is incomplete. The sample comprises 150,000 to 200,000 clones, roughly 80% of which are singletons, and roughly 2% rests with the top ten. What was sequenced was PBMCs. These TCRs come from a female donor in good health and CMV-seronegative.

V and J are TRBV5-1 and TRBJ1-1, with a tentative D call TRBD1 (5 bases). The CDR3 consists of 14 residues. CDR1 and CDR2 from the germline V gene are SGHRS and YFSETQ. The V end was cut by 3 bases, the J end by 3 bases, with 12 bases between. The CDR3 coding sequence is TGCGCCAGCAGCTCCCTCCCGGGGGACACTGAAGCTTTCTTT. The encoded protein is CASSSLPGDTEAFF.

The chain employs TRBV5-4 and TRBJ2-2, with 9 nucleotides matching TRBD1. Trimming removed 3 bases from V and 6 bases from J; junction bases left unmatched: 3. This CDR3 contains 14 residues. CDR1 is SGHNT and CDR2 is YYREEE in the germline V gene (reference sequence). This chain's CDR3 is CASSWGQGAGELFF. The CDR3, as DNA: TGTGCCAGCAGCTGGGGACAGGGTGCCGGGGAGCTGTTTTTT.

The chain is built from TRBV2 and TRBJ1-1; 8 bases fit TRBD1. The germline CDR1 and CDR2 sequences are SNHLY and FYNNEI. This CDR3 is 14 amino acids long. V shed 7 bases and J 1 base; nucleotides not matched to a gene: 5. The CDR3 reads CASTGQGANTEAFF. CDR3 sequence (DNA): TGTGCCAGCACTGGACAGGGAGCGAACACTGAAGCTTTCTTT.

Concerning this clone itself: Other DNA sequences within the sample encode an identical CDR3. The J gene is TRBJ2-2, the V gene TRBV9; D call uncertain. V was trimmed by 0 bases and J by 2 bases, leaving 8 bases between them. CDR1 and CDR2 (germline): SGDLS, YYNGEE. The CDR3 sequence is 15 residues long. CDR3 bases: TGTGCCAGCAGCGTAGCAGGCTCCAACACCGGGGAGCTGTTTTTT. It yields the protein CASSVAGSNTGELFF.

This chain connects TRBV6-1 to TRBJ1-6, with D unresolved. This CDR3 region has 14 residues. V was cut by 1 base and J by 7 bases, with 8 bases left in between. CDR1 is MNHNS and CDR2 is SASEGT in the germline V gene. CDR3 bases: TGTGCCAGCAGTGAAGTAGGAGGCAATTCACCCCTCCACTTT. Amino acids: CASSEVGGNSPLHF.

The gene calls are TRBV30 and TRBJ1-4, with D perhaps matching TRBD1 (6 bases). Trimming cost V 0 bases and J 10 bases, with 15 bases left between them. CDR3 length: 14 amino acids. The germline gives CDR1 GTSNPN, CDR2 SVGIG (reference sequence). The CDR3 region has the DNA TGTGCCTGGAGTGTAGGCCAGGGGAGTGGAAAACTGTTTTTT. Translation gives CAWSVGQGSGKLFF.

This chain links TRBV29-1 with TRBJ1-1; 7 nucleotides agree with TRBD1. Germline values: CDR1 SQVTM, CDR2 ANQGSEA. V dropped 6 bases and J dropped 0; count of bases not matched to a gene: 1. The CDR3 spans 12 residues. CDR3 in DNA: TGCAGCGTAACAGGGGTGAACACTGAAGCTTTCTTT. It specifies CSVTGVNTEAFF.

V gene TRBV7-9 combines with J gene TRBJ2-6; a weak D match, TRBD2 (5 bases). This CDR3 region has 15 residues. Germline V gives CDR1 SEHNR, CDR2 FQNEAQ (reference sequence). Between the trimmed V and J ends, which lost 5 bases and 4 bases, there was a span of 12 bases. In nucleotides, the CDR3 is TGTGCCAGCAGCGTGAAGGGAGACGGGGCCAACGTCCTGACTTTC. It yields the protein CASSVKGDGANVLTF.

This clone occurred a few times. The gene calls are TRBV28 and TRBJ1-2; D is uncertain. This CDR3 is 14 amino acids long. The V and J ends lost 1 base and 4 bases respectively, with 10 bases between them. Germline V gene data show CDR1 as MDHEN and CDR2 as SYDVKM. The CDR3: CASSLSAGPYGYTF. DNA of the CDR3: TGTGCCAGCAGTTTATCGGCAGGCCCCTATGGCTACACCTTC.

The rearrangement joins TRBV6-1 to TRBJ2-4; 8 bases agree with TRBD1. With 6 bases clipped from V and 7 bases from J, the junction kept 8 bases outside the gene matches. The CDR3 has 14 residues. Germline V lookup: CDR1 MNHNS, CDR2 SASEGT. The chain's CDR3 is CASRDRAIRNIQYF. The CDR3 nucleotides read TGTGCCAGCAGGGACAGGGCCATTAGGAACATTCAGTACTTC.

The V and J genes are TRBV4-1 and TRBJ1-1; 7 nucleotides match TRBD1. This CDR3 comprises 15 residues. V was pared by 4 bases and J by 3 bases, with 8 bases of the junction left unmatched. CDR1 and CDR2 from the germline V gene are MGHRA and YSYEKL. The CDR3 sequence: CASSRGTARDTEAFF. The DNA of the CDR3 is TGCGCCAGCAGCCGGGGGACAGCCCGGGACACTGAAGCTTTCTTT.

The chain employs TRBV28 and TRBJ1-4; D might be TRBD1 (5 bases). V lost 6 bases and J lost 0, with 8 bases in between. This CDR3 has 14 residues. Germline V gives CDR1 MDHEN, CDR2 SYDVKM. CDR3 in DNA: TGTGCCAGCAGCACGACAGCAACTAATGAAAAACTGTTTTTT. The encoded protein is CASSTTATNEKLFF.

The V call is TRBV2, the J call TRBJ1-5; D perhaps matches TRBD1 (5 bases). This CDR3 spans 14 amino acids. Trimming cost V 5 bases and J 3 bases, with 11 bases left between them. CDR1 is SNHLY and CDR2 is FYNNEI in the germline V gene. For the CDR3, the DNA is TGTGCCAGCAGTTTCCAGGGTACCAATCAGCCCCAGCATTTT. Translated: CASSFQGTNQPQHF.

The gene calls are TRBV6-1 and TRBJ2-3; D is ambiguous. The V end was cut by 4 bases, the J end by 7 bases, with 6 bases between. Germline V gene sequence: CDR1 MNHNS, CDR2 SASEGT. This CDR3 spans 11 amino acids. The CDR3 region has the DNA TGTGCCAGCAGTGCGGGTAATACGCAGTATTTT. Encoded protein: CASSAGNTQYF.

The chain joins TRBV5-4 to TRBJ2-5; 7 nucleotides match TRBD1. Germline CDR1 is SGHNT and CDR2 is YYREEE (reference sequence). After removal of 3 bases from V and 4 bases from J, the junction contained 12 bases not matched to a gene. This CDR3 is 16 amino acids long. The CDR3 region is CASSSREGQRAETQYF. As DNA, the CDR3 is TGTGCCAGCAGCTCCCGCGAGGGACAGAGGGCAGAGACCCAGTACTTC. Drawing the rest from reference TRBV5-4 and TRBJ2-5, the complete variable domain is ETGVTQSPTHLIKTRGQQVTLRCSSQSGHNTVSWYQQALGQGPQFIFQYYREEENGRGNFPPRFSGLQFPNYSSELNVNALELDDSALYLCASSSREGQRAETQYFGPGTRLLVL.

This chain connects TRBV9 to TRBJ1-2; TRBD1 matches 9 bases. The V gene's germline CDR1 is SGDLS and CDR2 YYNGEE. Trimming removed 4 bases from V and 8 bases from J; junction bases left unmatched: 9. The CDR3 has 14 residues. CDR3 in amino acids: CASSTGQGIGGYTF. CDR3 DNA sequence: TGTGCCAGCAGCACCGGACAGGGGATAGGGGGCTACACCTTC.

This clone occurred a few times. The chain links TRBV27 to TRBJ1-1; D perhaps matches TRBD1 (5 bases). The CDR3 has 14 amino acids. Trimming left V 4 bases short and J 0 bases short, with 9 bases between. The germline CDR1 and CDR2 sequences are MNHEY and SMNVEV (reference sequence). The CDR3 loop is CASSWGIMNTEAFF. For the CDR3, the DNA is TGTGCCAGCAGTTGGGGCATCATGAACACTGAAGCTTTCTTT.

The chain has TRBV7-6 and TRBJ1-1; 7 bases align to TRBD1. The germline V gene encodes CDR1 SGHVS and CDR2 FNYEAQ. V lost 4 bases to trimming and J lost 4 bases; unmatched junction nucleotides: 3. CDR3 size: 13 residues. CDR3 residues: CASSSTGFTEAFF. For the CDR3, the DNA is TGTGCCAGCAGCTCGACAGGGTTCACTGAAGCTTTCTTT.

This clone was found once. V is TRBV5-1 and J is TRBJ1-2; D might be TRBD1 (5 bases). The CDR3 runs to 15 residues. V was shortened by 4 bases and J by 2 bases, with 15 bases between the two germline ends. The V gene's germline CDR1 is SGHRS and CDR2 YFSETQ. CDR3 coding DNA: TGCGCCAGCAGCCCGGAGGGGAAGGCCAACTATGGCTACACCTTC. This encodes CASSPEGKANYGYTF. Full variable domain (outside the CDR3, taken from reference TRBV5-1 and TRBJ1-2): KAGVTQTPRYLIKTRGQQVTLSCSPISGHRSVSWYQQTPGQGLQFLFEYFSETQRNKGNFPGRFSGRQFSNSRSEMNVSTLELGDSALYLCASSPEGKANYGYTFGSGTRLTVV.

The chain employs TRBV18 and TRBJ1-6, with 8 bases matching TRBD1. CDR3 length: 16 residues. V lost 0 bases, J lost 5 bases, and 3 bases stayed unmatched. In germline, CDR1 is KGHSH, CDR2 LQKENI. DNA for the CDR3: TGTGCCAGCTCACCACCGTGGGACAGGAATAATTCACCCCTCCACTTT. Translated, it gives CASSPPWDRNNSPLHF.

The chain uses TRBV27 and TRBJ2-7, with a weak D call TRBD2 (6 bases). In germline, CDR1 is MNHEY, CDR2 SMNVEV (reference sequence). Trimming pared 5 bases from V and 3 bases from J, leaving 17 bases between. This CDR3 region has 15 residues. The CDR3 loop is CASSRTGVPLYEQYF. In nucleotides, the CDR3 is TGTGCCAGCAGTCGCACGGGAGTCCCCCTCTACGAGCAGTACTTC.

This clone was seen a few times. The chain joins TRBV4-1 to TRBJ2-2, with D perhaps matching TRBD1 (6 bases). Germline V gives CDR1 MGHRA, CDR2 YSYEKL. This CDR3 comprises 16 residues. Trimming removed 2 bases from V and 1 base from J, with 11 bases in between. The CDR3 region has the DNA TGCGCCAGCAGCCAAACAGGGAGTGGGAACACCGGGGAGCTGTTTTTT. It encodes CASSQTGSGNTGELFF.

The chain carries TRBV27 and TRBJ2-7; D uncertain. Trimming pared 6 bases from V and 0 bases from J, leaving 9 bases between. Germline CDR1 reads MNHEY; CDR2 reads SMNVEV (reference sequence). The CDR3 is 13 amino acids. CDR3 in DNA: TGTGCCAGCAGGAACTTTGTCTCCTACGAGCAGTACTTC. Protein: CASRNFVSYEQYF.

This chain joins TRBV29-1 and TRBJ2-5; D is possibly TRBD2 (6 bases). Germline CDR1 reads SQVTM; CDR2 reads ANQGSEA. The V gene lost 4 bases and the J gene lost 4 bases, with 13 bases spanning the gap. This CDR3 has 13 amino acids. CDR3 residues: CSVAPGLLETQYF. CDR3 nucleotide sequence: TGCAGCGTTGCACCGGGACTTTTAGAGACCCAGTACTTC. Based on the CDR3 plus reference TRBV29-1 and TRBJ2-5, the full variable domain is SAVISQKPSRDICQRGTSLTIQCQVDSQVTMMFWYRQQPGQSLTLIATANQGSEATYESGFVIDKFPISRPNLTFSTLTVSNMSPEDSSIYLCSVAPGLLETQYFGPGTRLLVL.